These 9 T cell receptor beta chains originate from one sample sequenced in a study of memory CD4+ T cells and cytomegalovirus serostatus. The sort gate was single viable CD3+CD4+CD8-CD45RO+ cells for memory CD4+ T cells. Measured with immunoSEQ multiplex PCR; TCRdb has only the in-frame clones, and not every one. The data hold around 76,000 clones, with around 82% observed a single time. The sample comprised memory CD4+ T cells from blood. Every receptor here comes from an adult in good health and CMV-seropositive.

The chain links TRBV18 to TRBJ2-1; D may be TRBD2 (6 bases). This CDR3 has 13 amino acids. In germline, CDR1 is KGHSH, CDR2 LQKENI. V gave up 5 bases and J gave up 5 bases, with 10 bases separating them. The CDR3 sequence: CASSSSEDNEQFF. The CDR3, as DNA: TGTGCCAGCTCATCTAGCGAGGACAATGAGCAGTTCTTC.

The V call is TRBV2, the J call TRBJ1-5, with 10 positions matching TRBD1. The V gene end was trimmed by 4 bases and the J gene end by 6 bases; junction bases not matched to a gene: 9. The CDR3 extends over 16 amino acids. Looked up from germline, CDR1 is SNHLY and CDR2 is FYNNEI. The CDR3 nucleotides are TGTGCCAGCAGTGGCCTTGGGACAGGGGAGGGTCAGCCCCAGCATTTT. This gives the protein CASSGLGTGEGQPQHF.

J is TRBJ1-3 and V is TRBV19; 8 positions match TRBD1. CDR3 length: 14 residues. From germline, CDR1 is LNHDA and CDR2 SQIVND (reference sequence). V dropped 6 bases and J dropped 8; count of bases not matched to a gene: 9. The CDR3: CASSPDRDEDTIYF. CDR3 nucleotides: TGTGCCAGTAGCCCGGACAGGGATGAGGACACCATATATTTT.

The CDR3 sequence: CASSLETSGDTDTQYF. DNA for the CDR3: TGCGCCAGCAGCTTGGAGACTAGCGGGGACACAGATACGCAGTATTTT. The chain recombines TRBV5-1 with TRBJ2-3; 11 nucleotides align to TRBD2. CDR1 and CDR2 (germline): SGHRS, YFSETQ. The CDR3 covers 16 residues. V lost 0 bases to trimming and J lost 2 bases; unmatched junction nucleotides: 2.

V and J are TRBV6-1 and TRBJ2-7, with a possible D match to TRBD1 (5 bases). The CDR3 length is 13 residues. CDR1 and CDR2 (germline): MNHNS, SASEGT. V lost 5 bases and J 7 bases, leaving 15 bases between the germline ends. The CDR3 sequence: CASSSPRVREQYF. CDR3 DNA: TGTGCCAGCAGTTCACCCAGGGTTCGGGAGCAGTACTTC.

This clone was detected only a few times. The chain has TRBV10-3 and TRBJ1-1, with D hard to call. The CDR3 runs 15 residues. The V end was cut by 0 bases, the J end by 8 bases, with 16 bases between. CDR1 and CDR2 (germline): ENHRY, SYGVKD. This chain's CDR3 is CAISESSVRGGEAFF. The CDR3 coding sequence is TGTGCCATCAGTGAGTCGAGTGTTAGAGGCGGCGAAGCTTTCTTT.

CDR3 sequence: CASRPLQQRSYEQYF. The CDR3 nucleotides are TGTGCCAGCAGACCCCTCCAACAGCGCTCCTACGAGCAGTACTTC. The chain couples TRBV11-2 to TRBJ2-7; no clear D. Germline CDR1 is SGHAT and CDR2 is FQNNGV. This CDR3 has 15 residues. V gave up 6 bases and J gave up 0 bases, with 15 bases separating them. Filled out from reference TRBV11-2 and TRBJ2-7, the complete variable domain reads EAGVAQSPRYKIIEKRQSVAFWCNPISGHATLYWYQQILGQGPKLLIQFQNNGVVDDSQLPKDRFSAERLKGVDSTLKIQPAKLEDSAVYLCASRPLQQRSYEQYFGPGTRLTVT.

This chain connects TRBV5-1 to TRBJ1-4, with D possibly being TRBD1 (5 bases). Trimming cost V 0 bases and J 5 bases, with 8 bases left between them. CDR3 length: 14 amino acids. Per the germline V gene, CDR1 is SGHRS and CDR2 is YFSETQ. Here the CDR3 DNA reads TGCGCCAGCAGCTTGGGACAGTCGAATGAAAAACTGTTTTTT. Protein product: CASSLGQSNEKLFF. The full variable domain, rest sourced from reference TRBV5-1 and TRBJ1-4, is KAGVTQTPRYLIKTRGQQVTLSCSPISGHRSVSWYQQTPGQGLQFLFEYFSETQRNKGNFPGRFSGRQFSNSRSEMNVSTLELGDSALYLCASSLGQSNEKLFFGSGTQLSVL.

This chain joins TRBV6-6 and TRBJ1-4; D may be TRBD1 (6 bases). V shed 0 bases and J shed 8 bases, with 13 bases lying between them. Germline values: CDR1 MNHNY, CDR2 SVGAGI (reference sequence). The CDR3 totals 15 residues. CDR3 residues: CASSYSPGVEEKLFF. CDR3 coding DNA: TGTGCCAGCAGTTACTCGCCAGGGGTAGAAGAAAAACTGTTTTTT.